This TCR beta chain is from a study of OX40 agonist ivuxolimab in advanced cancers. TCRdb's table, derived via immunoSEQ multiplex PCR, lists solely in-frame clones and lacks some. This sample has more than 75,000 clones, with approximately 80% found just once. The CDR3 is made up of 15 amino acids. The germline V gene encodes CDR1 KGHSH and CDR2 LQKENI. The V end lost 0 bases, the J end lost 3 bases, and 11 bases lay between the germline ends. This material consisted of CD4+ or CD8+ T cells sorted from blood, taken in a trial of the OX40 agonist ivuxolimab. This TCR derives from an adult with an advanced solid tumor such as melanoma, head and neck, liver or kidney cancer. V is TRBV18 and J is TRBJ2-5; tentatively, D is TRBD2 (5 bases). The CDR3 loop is CASSPPWENEETQYF. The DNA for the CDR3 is TGTGCCAGCTCACCACCGTGGGAGAACGAAGAGACCCAGTACTTC.